This TCR beta chain came from a study of ipilimumab plus nivolumab after autologous stem cell transplantation. Looking at the study overall: A median of roughly eight nivolumab and about 5 ipilimumab doses were given. General study findings and limits: TCR repertoire, Treg phenotype and gut microbiota reportedly support more study of this approach.

This table comes from immunoSEQ multiplex PCR, and its TCRdb copy is limited to in-frame clones, with some not included. The repertoire holds around 15,000 clones, 65% to 85% seen once, with roughly a tenth in the top ten. V lost 0 bases and J 0 bases, leaving 6 bases between the germline ends. This CDR3 has 14 amino acids. CDR1 and CDR2 from the germline V gene are SGHNT and YYREEE (reference sequence). Ipilimumab, 1 mg/kg, started 14 to 28 days after autologous transplant. Patients received nivolumab 3 mg/kg at weeks 1, 4, 7, 10, then fortnightly to week 26. In its sample, this clone was seen a few times. Its matching antigen is unknown.

The sequenced sample was PBMCs, obtained in a trial of ipilimumab plus nivolumab as post-transplant consolidation. The TCR was taken from a male donor with primary mediastinal lymphoma. The chain carries TRBV5-4 and TRBJ2-5, with unresolved D. The CDR3 region is CASSLVANQETQYF. In DNA form, the CDR3 reads TGTGCCAGCAGCTTGGTGGCTAACCAAGAGACCCAGTACTTC. The full variable domain, rest sourced from reference TRBV5-4 and TRBJ2-5, is ETGVTQSPTHLIKTRGQQVTLRCSSQSGHNTVSWYQQALGQGPQFIFQYYREEENGRGNFPPRFSGLQFPNYSSELNVNALELDDSALYLCASSLVANQETQYFGPGTRLLVL.